A selection of T cell receptor beta chains follows, all from one sample in a study of CD8 T cells in Susac syndrome. TCRdb reanalysed the immunoSEQ multiplex PCR reads using MiXCR and keeps one entry per CDR3 protein. The repertoire holds some 77,000 distinct CDR3 sequences, with around 93% as singletons. The source material was CD4+ T cells from PBMCs. Source of these receptors: a human donor with Susac syndrome. CDR3s include the opening cysteine and the closing phenylalanine or tryptophan. D genes are given only for firm matches. The size entry is marked missing in some rows and otherwise reads once, few, many or a size class.

CDR3aa | CDR3nt | j_gene | v_gene | abundance | d_gene
CASSPGQGGYNEQFF | TGTGCTAGCAGCCCGGGACAGGGCGGGTACAATGAGCAGTTCTTC | TRBJ2-1 | TRBV7-7 | - | TRBD1
CATSDLRQGPTEAFF | TGTGCCACCAGTGATTTGCGACAGGGTCCCACTGAAGCTTTCTTT | TRBJ1-1 | TRBV24-1 | - | TRBD1
CASSPISSTGELFF | TGTGCCAGCAGTCCGATATCGAGCACCGGGGAGCTGTTTTTT | TRBJ2-2 | TRBV12-3/TRBV12-4 | - | -
CASGQGFYEQYF | TGTGCCAGCGGACAGGGATTCTACGAGCAGTACTTC | TRBJ2-7 | TRBV2 | - | TRBD1
CASSIDRESSYEQYF | TGTGCCAGTAGTATAGACAGGGAGAGCTCCTACGAGCAGTACTTC | TRBJ2-7 | TRBV19 | - | -
CASSLRGGMNTEAFF | TGTGCCAGCAGTTTAAGGGGGGGAATGAACACTGAAGCTTTCTTT | TRBJ1-1 | TRBV12-3/TRBV12-4 | - | -
CASSGQVSNQPQHF | TGTGCCAGCTCGGGACAGGTGAGCAATCAGCCCCAGCATTTT | TRBJ1-5 | TRBV18 | - | TRBD1
CSARGTGYPSSYNEQFF | TGCAGTGCTAGGGGGACAGGCTACCCAAGCTCCTACAATGAGCAGTTCTTC | TRBJ2-1 | TRBV20-1 | - | TRBD1
CASSFGEFTRETQYF | TGTGCCAGCAGTTTCGGGGAATTTACCAGAGAGACCCAGTACTTC | TRBJ2-5 | TRBV12-3/TRBV12-4 | - | -
CASSLPLHPAYEQYF | TGTGCCAGCAGCTTACCTCTCCACCCCGCCTACGAGCAGTACTTC | TRBJ2-7 | TRBV7-2 | - | -
CSVQGATNTEAFF | TGCAGCGTACAGGGGGCTACGAACACTGAAGCTTTCTTT | TRBJ1-1 | TRBV29-1 | - | TRBD1
CASKGVGELFF | TGTGCCAGCAAAGGAGTCGGGGAGCTGTTTTTT | TRBJ2-2 | TRBV2 | few | -
CASSLMAGLSNEKLFF | TGTGCCAGCAGTTTAATGGCAGGGCTGTCTAATGAAAAACTGTTTTTT | TRBJ1-4 | TRBV27 | - | -
CATHLPLAGTGELFF | TGTGCCACCCACCTCCCTCTAGCCGGCACCGGGGAGCTGTTTTTT | TRBJ2-2 | TRBV6-2/TRBV6-3 | few | -
CASSLRAGKQETQYF | TGTGCCAGCAGCTTAAGAGCGGGGAAGCAAGAGACCCAGTACTTC | TRBJ2-5 | TRBV7-2 | once | TRBD2
CASSQVAGGTLYEQYF | TGTGCCAGCAGCCAAGTGGCCGGGGGGACCCTCTACGAGCAGTACTTC | TRBJ2-7 | TRBV4-2 | few | TRBD2
CASSQQGVQETQYF | TGTGCCAGCAGCCAACAGGGCGTCCAAGAGACCCAGTACTTC | TRBJ2-5 | TRBV3-1 | - | -
CSARDFSGNTIYF | TGCAGTGCAAGGGACTTCTCTGGAAACACCATATATTTT | TRBJ1-3 | TRBV20-1 | - | -
CASGGNYNNEQFF | TGTGCCAGCGGGGGGAACTACAACAATGAGCAGTTCTTC | TRBJ2-1 | TRBV12-3/TRBV12-4 | - | -
CSAYPGLVSFETQYF | TGCAGTGCTTACCCGGGACTCGTCTCTTTTGAGACCCAGTACTTC | TRBJ2-5 | TRBV20-1 | - | -
CASRTGTLYGYTF | TGTGCCAGCAGGACCGGGACACTTTATGGCTACACCTTC | TRBJ1-2 | TRBV6-5 | - | -
CASSKAQRGLYNEQFF | TGTGCCAGCAGCAAAGCGCAGCGGGGTCTATACAATGAGCAGTTCTTC | TRBJ2-1 | TRBV21-1 | - | -
CASSLLSGQGTGELFF | TGTGCCAGCAGTTTACTGAGCGGACAGGGGACCGGGGAGCTGTTTTTT | TRBJ2-2 | TRBV27 | - | TRBD1
CSAYSSGANVLTF | TGCAGCGCCTACAGCTCTGGGGCCAACGTCCTGACTTTC | TRBJ2-6 | TRBV29-1 | - | -
CASRGQVPSGELFF | TGTGCCAGCAGGGGACAGGTTCCGTCCGGGGAGCTGTTTTTT | TRBJ2-2 | TRBV28 | - | TRBD1
CASSLGQRGSTQYF | TGTGCCAGCAGTTTGGGACAGCGGGGAAGTACGCAGTATTTT | TRBJ2-3 | TRBV27 | - | -
CASRLGSGQGRITEAFF | TGTGCCAGCAGGTTAGGTTCCGGACAGGGAAGGATCACTGAAGCTTTCTTT | TRBJ1-1 | TRBV12-3/TRBV12-4 | - | TRBD1
CASSPPGQHGYTF | TGCGCCAGCAGCCCCCCCGGACAGCATGGCTACACCTTC | TRBJ1-2 | TRBV5-1 | once | -
CASSLNAGEETQYF | TGTGCCAGCAGCTTAAATGCAGGGGAGGAGACCCAGTACTTC | TRBJ2-5 | TRBV7-3 | once | -
CASSSLAGGNTGELFF | TGTGCCAGCAGCTCCCTAGCGGGGGGGAACACCGGGGAGCTGTTTTTT | TRBJ2-2 | TRBV9 | once | TRBD2
CASSYAEGRGRGYTF | TGTGCCAGCAGTTACGCGGAAGGCCGGGGACGGGGCTACACCTTC | TRBJ1-2 | TRBV6-5 | - | -
CAWSEYGQGNQPQHF | TGTGCCTGGAGTGAATATGGACAGGGGAATCAGCCCCAGCATTTT | TRBJ1-5 | TRBV30 | - | TRBD1
CAWNIGEGSYGYTF | TGTGCCTGGAATATCGGAGAAGGTTCCTATGGCTACACCTTC | TRBJ1-2 | TRBV30 | - | -
CASSLKGTPGANVLTF | TGTGCCAGCAGCTTAAAAGGGACGCCTGGGGCCAACGTCCTGACTTTC | TRBJ2-6 | TRBV7-2 | - | -
CASSPGQGAYQPQHF | TGCGCCAGCAGCCCCGGACAGGGGGCCTATCAGCCCCAGCATTTT | TRBJ1-5 | TRBV4-1 | - | TRBD1
CASSYTGVVEAFF | TGTGCCAGCAGTTATACAGGGGTTGTTGAAGCTTTCTTT | TRBJ1-1 | TRBV5-6 | - | TRBD1
CASSPTTTGELFF | TGCGCCAGCAGCCCTACAACTACCGGGGAGCTGTTTTTT | TRBJ2-2 | TRBV5-1 | - | -
CASTRRLADQPQHF | TGTGCCAGCACTCGCAGGCTTGCGGATCAGCCCCAGCATTTT | TRBJ1-5 | TRBV6-2/TRBV6-3 | - | -
CASSSHLGSTDTQYF | TGCGCCAGCAGCTCGCACTTGGGGAGCACAGATACGCAGTATTTT | TRBJ2-3 | TRBV5-1 | - | -
CASSQVAASGAQYEQYF | TGTGCCAGCAGCCAAGTCGCTGCTAGCGGGGCCCAATACGAGCAGTACTTC | TRBJ2-7 | TRBV3-1 | - | TRBD2
CASSHGTVPGGEKLFF | TGTGCCAGCAGCCACGGGACAGTTCCCGGCGGTGAAAAACTGTTTTTT | TRBJ1-4 | TRBV7-9 | - | TRBD1
CASSLNPGQGEQYF | TGCGCCAGCAGCTTAAACCCAGGACAGGGAGAGCAGTACTTC | TRBJ2-7 | TRBV5-1 | - | TRBD1
CATSYGGKETQYF | TGTGCCACCAGTTACGGGGGGAAAGAGACCCAGTACTTC | TRBJ2-5 | TRBV24-1 | - | TRBD2
CASSSGTSKETQYF | TGTGCCAGCAGCTCCGGGACTAGTAAAGAGACCCAGTACTTC | TRBJ2-5 | TRBV11-3 | few | TRBD2
CASSPSGGGIYPF | TGCGCCAGCAGCCCCTCAGGCGGGGGGATCTATCCCTTC | TRBJ2-1 | TRBV5-1 | - | TRBD2
CASSDTDTQYF | TGTGCCAGCAGCGATACAGATACGCAGTATTTT | TRBJ2-3 | TRBV14 | - | -
CAVGNEQFF | TGTGCTGTAGGCAATGAGCAGTTCTTC | TRBJ2-1 | TRBV7-2 | - | -
CASRPFGSTYGYTF | TGTGCCAGCAGACCATTTGGGAGCACCTATGGCTACACCTTC | TRBJ1-2 | TRBV6-2/TRBV6-3 | - | -
CAISELTGIYEQYF | TGTGCCATCAGTGAGCTAACAGGGATCTACGAGCAGTACTTC | TRBJ2-7 | TRBV10-3 | once | -
CASSQDLPDYGYTF | TGTGCCAGCAGCCAAGATTTACCAGACTATGGCTACACCTTC | TRBJ1-2 | TRBV4-2 | - | -
CASSLSYGADEQYF | TGTGCCAGCAGCTTAAGTTACGGGGCTGACGAGCAGTACTTC | TRBJ2-7 | TRBV7-3 | - | -
CASSTPGAGDQPQHF | TGTGCCAGTAGTACCCCGGGGGCGGGCGATCAGCCCCAGCATTTT | TRBJ1-5 | TRBV19 | - | -